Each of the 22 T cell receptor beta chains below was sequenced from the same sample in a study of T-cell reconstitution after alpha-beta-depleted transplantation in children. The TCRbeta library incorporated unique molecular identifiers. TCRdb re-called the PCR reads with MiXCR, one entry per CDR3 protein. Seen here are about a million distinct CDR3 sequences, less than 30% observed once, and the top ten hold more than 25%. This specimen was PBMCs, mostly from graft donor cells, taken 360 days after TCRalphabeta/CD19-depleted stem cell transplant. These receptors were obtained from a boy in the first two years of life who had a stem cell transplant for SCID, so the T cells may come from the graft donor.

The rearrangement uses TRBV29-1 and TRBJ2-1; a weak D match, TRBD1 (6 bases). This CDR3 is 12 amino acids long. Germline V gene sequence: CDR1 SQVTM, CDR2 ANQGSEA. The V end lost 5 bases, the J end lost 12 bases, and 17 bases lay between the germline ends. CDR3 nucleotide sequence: TGCAGCGTTTTAGAATTTGGGGACATGCAGTTCTTC. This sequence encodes CSVLEFGDMQFF.

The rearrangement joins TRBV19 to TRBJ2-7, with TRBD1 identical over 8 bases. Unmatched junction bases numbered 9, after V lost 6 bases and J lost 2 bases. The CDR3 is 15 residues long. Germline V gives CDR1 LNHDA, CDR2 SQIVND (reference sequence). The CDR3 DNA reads TGTGCCAGTAGGAAAACCGGGACAGGTACCTACGAGCAGTACTTC. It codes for CASRKTGTGTYEQYF.

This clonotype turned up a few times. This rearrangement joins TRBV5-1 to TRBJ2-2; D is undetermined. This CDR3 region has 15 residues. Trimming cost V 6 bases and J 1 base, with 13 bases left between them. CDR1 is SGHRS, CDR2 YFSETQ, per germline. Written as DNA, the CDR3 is TGCGCCAGCACCCCCAACCAGTGGAACACCGGGGAGCTGTTTTTT. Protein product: CASTPNQWNTGELFF.

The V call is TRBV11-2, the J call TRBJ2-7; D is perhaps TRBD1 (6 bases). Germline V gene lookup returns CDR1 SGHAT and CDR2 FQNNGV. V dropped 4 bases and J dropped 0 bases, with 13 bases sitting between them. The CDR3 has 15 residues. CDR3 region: CASSSITGSSYEQYF. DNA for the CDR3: TGTGCCAGCAGCTCCATTACAGGGAGCTCCTACGAGCAGTACTTC.

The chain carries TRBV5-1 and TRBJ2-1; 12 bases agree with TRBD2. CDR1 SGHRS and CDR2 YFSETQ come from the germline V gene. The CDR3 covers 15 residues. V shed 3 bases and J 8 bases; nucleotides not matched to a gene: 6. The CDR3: CASSWTSGVNYEQFF. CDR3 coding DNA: TGCGCCAGCAGCTGGACTAGCGGGGTCAACTATGAGCAGTTCTTC.

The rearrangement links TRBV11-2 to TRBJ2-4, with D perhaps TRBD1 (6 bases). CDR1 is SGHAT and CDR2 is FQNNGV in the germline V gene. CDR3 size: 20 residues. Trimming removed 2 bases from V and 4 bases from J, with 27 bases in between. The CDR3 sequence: CASSLLLTGIVSVAKNIQYF. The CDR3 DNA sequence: TGTGCCAGCAGCTTACTTCTGACAGGCATCGTATCAGTAGCTAAAAACATTCAGTACTTC.

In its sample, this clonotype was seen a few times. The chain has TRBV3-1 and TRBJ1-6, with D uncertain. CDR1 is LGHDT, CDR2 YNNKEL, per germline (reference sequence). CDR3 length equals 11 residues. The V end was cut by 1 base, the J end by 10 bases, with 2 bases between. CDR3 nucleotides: TGTGCCAGCAGCCAAGGATCACCCCTCCACTTT. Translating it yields CASSQGSPLHF.

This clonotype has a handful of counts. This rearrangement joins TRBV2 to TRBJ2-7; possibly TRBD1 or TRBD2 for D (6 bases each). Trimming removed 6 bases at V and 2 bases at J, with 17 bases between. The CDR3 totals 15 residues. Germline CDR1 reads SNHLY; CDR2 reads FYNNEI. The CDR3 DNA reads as TGTGCCAGCAGGCCTTCGACAGGACTACCCTACGAGCAGTACTTC. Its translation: CASRPSTGLPYEQYF.

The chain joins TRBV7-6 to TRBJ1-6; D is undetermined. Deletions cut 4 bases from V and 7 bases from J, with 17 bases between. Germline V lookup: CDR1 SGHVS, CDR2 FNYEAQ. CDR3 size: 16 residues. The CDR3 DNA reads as TGTGCCAGCAGCTCCTCACGACCAGCTACCAATTCACCCCTCCACTTT. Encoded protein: CASSSSRPATNSPLHF.

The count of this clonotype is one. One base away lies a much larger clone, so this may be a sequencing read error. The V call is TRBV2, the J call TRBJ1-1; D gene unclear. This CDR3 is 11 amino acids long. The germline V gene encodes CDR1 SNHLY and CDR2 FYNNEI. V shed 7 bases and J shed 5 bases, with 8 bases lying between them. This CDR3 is CASNPGTEAFF. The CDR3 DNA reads TGTGCCAGCAACCCGGGGACTGAAGCTTTCTTT.

In DNA, the CDR3 is TGCAGTGCGGCAGCGGTTAACTATGGCTACACCTTC. This translates into CSAAAVNYGYTF. The V gene is TRBV20-1, the J gene TRBJ1-2; no definite D call. CDR1 is DFQATT and CDR2 is SNEGSKA in the germline V gene (reference sequence). This CDR3 region has 12 residues. With 6 bases removed from V and 1 base from J, the gap between germline ends came to 9 bases.

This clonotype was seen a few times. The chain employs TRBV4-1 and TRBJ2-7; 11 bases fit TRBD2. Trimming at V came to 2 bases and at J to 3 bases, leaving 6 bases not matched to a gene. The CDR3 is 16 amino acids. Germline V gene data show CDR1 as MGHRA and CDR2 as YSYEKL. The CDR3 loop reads CASSQLSGLAGYEQYF. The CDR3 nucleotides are TGCGCCAGCAGCCAATTGTCTGGACTAGCGGGCTACGAGCAGTACTTC.

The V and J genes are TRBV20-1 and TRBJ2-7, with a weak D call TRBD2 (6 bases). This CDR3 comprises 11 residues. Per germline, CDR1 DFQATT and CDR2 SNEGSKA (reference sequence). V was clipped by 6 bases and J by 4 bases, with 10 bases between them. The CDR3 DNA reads TGCAGTGCGGCTAGCGTATACGAGCAGTACTTC. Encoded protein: CSAASVYEQYF.

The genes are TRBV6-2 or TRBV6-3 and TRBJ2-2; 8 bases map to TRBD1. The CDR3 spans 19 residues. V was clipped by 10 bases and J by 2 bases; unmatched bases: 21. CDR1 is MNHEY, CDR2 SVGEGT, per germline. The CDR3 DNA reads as TGTGCCACCGAAGGGCCCCCAGGACAGGGTCTTAAAAACACCGGGGAGCTGTTTTTT. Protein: CATEGPPGQGLKNTGELFF.

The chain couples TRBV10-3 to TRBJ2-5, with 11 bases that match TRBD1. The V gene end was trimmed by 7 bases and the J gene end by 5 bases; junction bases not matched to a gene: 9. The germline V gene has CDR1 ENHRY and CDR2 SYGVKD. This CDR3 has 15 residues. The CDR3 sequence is CAIKKAGTGGETQYF. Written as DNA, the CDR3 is TGTGCCATCAAGAAGGCCGGGACAGGGGGGGAGACCCAGTACTTC.

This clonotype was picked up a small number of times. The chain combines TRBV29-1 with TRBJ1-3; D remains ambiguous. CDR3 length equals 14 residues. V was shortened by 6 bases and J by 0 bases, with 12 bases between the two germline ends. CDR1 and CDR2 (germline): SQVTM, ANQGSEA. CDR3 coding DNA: TGCAGCGTCGCCCCTAGGGCCTCTGGAAACACCATATATTTT. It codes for CSVAPRASGNTIYF.

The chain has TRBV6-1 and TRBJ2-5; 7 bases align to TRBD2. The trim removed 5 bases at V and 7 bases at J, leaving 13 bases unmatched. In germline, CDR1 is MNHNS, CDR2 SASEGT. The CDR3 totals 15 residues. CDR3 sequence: CASSPGTIKSPTQYF. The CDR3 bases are TGTGCCAGCAGTCCCGGGACTATCAAAAGCCCGACCCAGTACTTC.

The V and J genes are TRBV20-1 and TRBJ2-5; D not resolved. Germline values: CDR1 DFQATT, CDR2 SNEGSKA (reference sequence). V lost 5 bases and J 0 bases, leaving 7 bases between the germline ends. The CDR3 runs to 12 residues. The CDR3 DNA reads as TGCAGTGCTCAACTGTACCAAGAGACCCAGTACTTC. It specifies CSAQLYQETQYF.

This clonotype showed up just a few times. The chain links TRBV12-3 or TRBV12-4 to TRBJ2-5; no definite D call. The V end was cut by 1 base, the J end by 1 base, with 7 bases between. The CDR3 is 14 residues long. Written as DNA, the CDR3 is TGTGCCAGCAGTTTAGATCACCTCCAAGAGACCCAGTACTTC. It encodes CASSLDHLQETQYF.

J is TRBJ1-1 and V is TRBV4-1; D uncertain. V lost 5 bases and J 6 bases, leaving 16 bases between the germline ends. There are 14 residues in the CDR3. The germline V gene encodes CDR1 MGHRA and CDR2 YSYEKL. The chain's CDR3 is CASSLGPQTPEAFF. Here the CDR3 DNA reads TGCGCCAGCAGCTTAGGACCGCAAACCCCTGAAGCTTTCTTT.

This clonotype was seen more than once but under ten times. The CDR3 DNA reads TGCAGTGCTAGAGTTAGCGGGGGGGCCGGAGAGACCCAGTACTTC. Amino acids: CSARVSGGAGETQYF. The chain is built from TRBV20-1 and TRBJ2-5; 11 bases agree with TRBD2. CDR1 and CDR2 from the germline V gene are DFQATT and SNEGSKA (reference sequence). This CDR3 spans 15 amino acids. V was clipped by 1 base and J by 4 bases; unmatched bases: 5.

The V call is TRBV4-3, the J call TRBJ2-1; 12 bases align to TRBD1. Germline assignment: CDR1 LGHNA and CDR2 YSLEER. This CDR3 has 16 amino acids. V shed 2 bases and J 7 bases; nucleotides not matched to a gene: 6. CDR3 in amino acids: CASSQLGTGGRNEQFF. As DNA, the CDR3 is TGCGCCAGCAGCCAACTAGGGACAGGGGGCCGGAATGAGCAGTTCTTC.